This entry features one TCR beta chain sequence. Its cognate antigen has yet to be identified. No much larger clonotype is one base removed from it; base qualities were not supplied. The data belong to a study of T cell responses to AZD1222 COVID-19 vaccine (dated by TCRdb to the early 2020s). With respect to the entire study: Because spike-specific TCR depth and breadth did not differ between the two schedules, AZD1222 recipients who got a second dose at roughly 4 weeks were pooled with those who got a second dose at roughly 12 weeks. TCR sequencing covered about 230 trial participants: 207 given two doses of AZD1222 and 26 given two doses of MenACWY control vaccine. Trial participants were enrolled by age into 18-55, 56-69 and 70-plus year subgroups, with roughly 160, 29 and 62 TCR-sequenced participants respectively. Overall study outcomes, separate from this receptor: Conclusions about previously exposed vaccinees are limited because only 5 or 6 AZD1222 recipients were SARS-CoV-2 seropositive at baseline. CD4 TCRs associated with the vaccine covered the entire spike protein, and the dominant responses were in regions 160-218 and 743-854. In the small 56-69-year group, the increase in depth fell short of significance, most likely because of low power. Spike-specific TCR breadth and depth rose significantly after two AZD1222 doses compared with day 0 and with MenACWY recipients. Because no day 14 peak-response samples were available, the repertoires could be characterized only after the peak T cell response. Nearly half of unique spike-specific TCRs reportedly recognized epitopes outside regions mutated in the B.1.351 and B.1.1.7 variants. Participants were mostly white British, with more females than males. The authors suggested clonal diversity may have been underestimated.

The CDR3 regions of human TCRbeta chains were subjected to immunosequencing. Per the source publication's procedure: Repertoire TCRs were checked for matches against a reference library of SARS-CoV-2-specific TCRs that had been generated using the MIRA antigen-specificity platform. Breadth meant the fraction of unique TCRs that were SARS-CoV-2-associated, whereas depth meant the fraction of total T cells that were SARS-CoV-2-associated. Using the MIRA data, each spike-specific TCR was assigned both to the spike region to which the TCR was reactive and to a CD4 or CD8 class. Log10-transformed breadth and depth values were compared by one-way ANOVA with Sidak's multiple comparisons tests. Imported from immuneACCESS, the table was reduced by TCRdb to in-frame sequences with V and J called. These copies leave out some clones; in studies compared against another copy, an unresolved V gene accounts for under half, and the cause of the remainder is not known. V, J and clone size reflect that table, while D and trimming were determined from the DNA. Recorded for this sample are around 100,000 clones; 80% to 95% of them occurred a single time. The top ten clonotypes cover about 1.5% of the sample.

The time point tag for this specimen amounts to: baseline before first vaccination. Vaccinee samples came from UK trials COV001 and COV002, including a single-blind randomized controlled phase 2/3 trial of AZD1222 (ChAdOx1 nCoV-19) in healthy adults. Trial participant PBMC samples were collected at day 0 and day 28 after the second dose for TCRbeta chain sequencing. Trimming leaves V shorter by 5 bases and J shorter by 3 bases, with the junction holding 6 bases beyond the gene matches. The germline V gene (reference sequence) supplies CDR1 LGHDT and CDR2 YNNKEL. Reading from cysteine to phenylalanine, the CDR3 counts 15 amino acids. Only CDR3 DNA is held: 45 bases, read in frame from base 1.

The chain is made from TRBV3-1 (or the pseudogene TRBV3-2) and TRBJ2-1; 8 central nucleotides agree with TRBD1. This clonotype originated in an adult in good health. The source material was peripheral blood, sampled on day 0 of AZD1222 vaccination. The sequenced DNA: TGTGCCAGCAGCTCCCACAGGGGGGACTACAATGAGCAGTTCTTC. Translated, this gives CASSSHRGDYNEQFF.